This TCR beta chain was sequenced in a study of glioma-infiltrating T cells (dated by TCRdb to 2016 to 2017). As for the study more broadly: The study sequenced TCR alpha- and beta-chain repertoires from glioma tissue, from non-neoplastic brain tissue and from matched peripheral blood mononuclear cells. The paired cohort was made up of three low-grade glioma patients, several primary glioblastoma patients and three non-glioma patients who contributed non-neoplastic brain tissue. Each tissue-infiltrating repertoire was compared with the same patient's peripheral blood repertoire to measure divergence between tissue and blood T-cell populations.

The iRepertoire nested amplicon-rescue multiplex PCR (arm-PCR) platform was used to amplify TCR alpha and beta CDR3 regions from RNA. For one-step reverse transcription and amplification, about 95-400 ng of tissue mRNA or PBMC total RNA was used as input. Following bead purification, Illumina adapters were added through a secondary multiplex PCR, and the libraries were then gel-purified between 200 and 400 bp. The libraries contained internal 6-nucleotide barcodes that were used for demultiplexing. Libraries were sequenced on an Illumina MiSeq with 2x220 or 2x250 nucleotide paired-end reads. The original methods were these. Paired reads were merged using FLASH 1.2.11 and aligned with BWA-MEM to the GRCh37 human genome, and TRA and TRB reads were then extracted. V and J assignment used an IMGT-derived reference of cassette sequences and CDR3 motifs that included pseudogenes. Reads were translated in three frames, and productive CDR3s were defined by a C…FGXG motif without stop codons. A clonotype was defined as a unique combination of a V-J cassette pair and a CDR3 amino acid sequence. Reads were filtered by Hamming distance, thresholded by each sample's sequence error rate in mapped regions. TCRdb's own reprocessing of the public reads used fastp at Q25 and MiXCR and kept productive beta chains. Duplicate CDR3 protein sequences are folded into a single record with the most common DNA and genes. The V and J calls follow TCRdb's processing rather than the paper's. This sample is represented by 150,000 or so distinct CDR3 sequences; 30% to 40% of them were singletons. Around 18% of the sample lies in the top ten.

This clonotype showed up just a few times. It has no known antigen specificity. The input lacks base qualities; no much larger clone sits a single base away. CDR1 MNHNS and CDR2 SASEGT were looked up in the germline V gene. Measured from the cysteine to the phenylalanine, the CDR3 is 17 residues long. Only the CDR3 part of the read is kept: 51 bases, read in frame from the first base. Relative to germline, V is 6 bases shorter and J is 0 bases shorter, with 18 bases between their ends. Study-wide findings and limitations: The group comparisons were based on small numbers of patients: three non-neoplastic, three low-grade glioma and roughly eight glioblastoma patients. In non-neoplastic patients, VJ-independent divergence between tissue and blood fell below expectation, whereas in all gliomas, and especially in low-grade gliomas, the divergence rose above expectation. Very few CDR3 sequences were found to be shared between tissue and blood, and this scarcity was attributed to high CDR3 diversity and limited sampling.

In this chain, TRBV6-1 is recombined with TRBJ2-1, with no reliable assignment of the D segment. Material: glioma tissue, nonneoplastic brain tissue, or PBMCs (not recorded which). The clonotype originates from a human donor with low-grade glioma or glioblastoma, undergoing nonglioma brain surgery, or in good health (not recorded which). For the CDR3, the sequence is CASRPPSYSSSYNEQFF. The DNA reads as follows: TGTGCCAGCAGACCTCCTTCCTACTCTAGCTCCTACAATGAGCAGTTCTTC.